Detailed here is one TCR beta chain. This clonotype was seen a handful of times. Its antigen remains unidentified. Base quality data are lacking; no much larger clone is found one base away. The CDR3 sequence holds 15 residues, the cysteine and phenylalanine included. The retained sequence is limited to the CDR3, 45 bases, with the frame set at the first base. The germline V and J ends show losses of 4 bases and 5 bases respectively, and no gene match explains 3 bases of the junction. The germline V gene encodes CDR1 LGHDT and CDR2 YNNKEL (reference sequence). The library was obtained by 5' RACE. Sequencing was carried out with a NextSeq 500. In the TCR library protocol, unique molecular identifiers were attached to individual cDNA molecules to correct for PCR bias and sequencing error. TCR alpha and beta chains were both sequenced, and the abundances of alpha and beta sequences in each sample were closely correlated with each other. On the study's bioinformatics: Decombinator V4 was used to perform V gene, J gene and CDR3 annotation of TCR sequences. TCRs were defined as expanded if a significant change between any two time points was detected under a Poisson model with p below 0.0001. TCR abundances were normalised to the total number of TCRs sequenced in each sample and reported as counts per million. MAIT TCRs were defined by TRAV1-2 paired with TRAJ12, TRAJ20 or TRAJ33, and iNKT TCRs by TRAV10 paired with TRAJ18. VDJdb, accessed 1 November 2021, was searched for CMV, EBV and SARS-CoV-2 annotated TCRs, excluding TCRs annotated for multiple antigens. TCRdb applied fastp at Q25 and MiXCR to the public reads, then kept only in-frame beta chains. Each CDR3 protein gets just one entry, which takes the most common genes and DNA from the rows behind it. Clone size and V and J calls follow TCRdb, not the original study. The sample table lists about 100,000 distinct CDR3 sequences, around 10% of them with a count of one. The top ten constitute 7.6% of the sample.

Set within a cohort of healthcare workers in London, UK, this nested case-control study involved weekly PCR testing of nasopharyngeal swabs along with blood sampling. Between 23 and 31 March 2020, the week of the UK lockdown, healthcare workers were enrolled and then followed up weekly for as long as 16 weeks. This sample is part of a study of early T cells in non-severe SARS-CoV-2 infection (dated by TCRdb to the early 2020s). Background on the whole study: Because TCR sequencing was done on bulk RNA from unsorted whole blood, the alpha and beta chains could not be paired. Beyond this particular receptor, the publication reports: VDJdb matching was skewed toward anti-spike CD8 responses and likely underestimated virus-specific expansions, missing private and CD4 specificities.

This receptor chain uses TRBV3-1 and TRBJ2-1, and 12 junction bases match TRBD2. Sequenced input: whole blood. This TCR came from an adult who was a healthcare worker with PCR-confirmed SARS-CoV-2 infection or an uninfected control (not recorded which). This receptor has the CDR3 CASSPRTSGDNEQFF. In nucleotide form, the sequence is TGTGCCAGCAGCCCCAGGACTAGCGGGGACAATGAGCAGTTCTTC.